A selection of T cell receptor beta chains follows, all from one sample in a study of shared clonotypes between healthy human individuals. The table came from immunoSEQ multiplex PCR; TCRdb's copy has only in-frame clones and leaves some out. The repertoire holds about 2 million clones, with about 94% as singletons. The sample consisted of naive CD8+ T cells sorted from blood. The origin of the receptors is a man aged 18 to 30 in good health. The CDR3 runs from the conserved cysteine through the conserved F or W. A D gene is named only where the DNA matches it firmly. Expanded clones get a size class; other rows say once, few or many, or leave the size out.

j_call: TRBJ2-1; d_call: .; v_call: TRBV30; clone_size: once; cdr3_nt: TGTGCCTGGGGGATCGGCAATGAGCAGTTCTTC; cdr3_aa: CAWGIGNEQFF
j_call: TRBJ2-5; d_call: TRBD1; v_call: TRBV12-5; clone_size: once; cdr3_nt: TGTGCTAGTGGTTGGGGATTTACAGGGGGCGAAGAGACCCAGTACTTC; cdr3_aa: CASGWGFTGGEETQYF
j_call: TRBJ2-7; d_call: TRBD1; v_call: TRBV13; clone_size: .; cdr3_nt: TGTGCCAGCAGCCCAGTGGGGACAGGGTTCCCTTACGAGCAGTACTTC; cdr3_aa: CASSPVGTGFPYEQYF
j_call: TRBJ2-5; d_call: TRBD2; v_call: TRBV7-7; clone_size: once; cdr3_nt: TGTGCTAGCAGCTCCCTAGCGGGAGCCCCCGAGACCCAGTACTTC; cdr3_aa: CASSSLAGAPETQYF
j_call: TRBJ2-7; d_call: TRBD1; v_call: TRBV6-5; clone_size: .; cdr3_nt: TGTGCCAGCACCGAGACAGGGGGCGGGTACGAGCAGTACTTC; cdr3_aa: CASTETGGGYEQYF
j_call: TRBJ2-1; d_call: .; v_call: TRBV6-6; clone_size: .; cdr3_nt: TGTGCCAGCAGTTACTCGAGGCTAGAGTGGTCCAATGAGCAGTTCTTC; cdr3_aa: CASSYSRLEWSNEQFF
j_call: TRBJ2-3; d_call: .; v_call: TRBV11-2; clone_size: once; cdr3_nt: TGTGCCAGCAGCTTAGGGCTCACCAGCACAGATACGCAGTATTTT; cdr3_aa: CASSLGLTSTDTQYF
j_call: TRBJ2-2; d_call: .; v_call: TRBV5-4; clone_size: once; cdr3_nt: TGTGCCAGCAGCTCTCTCGCGAACACCGGGGAGCTGTTTTTT; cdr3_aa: CASSSLANTGELFF
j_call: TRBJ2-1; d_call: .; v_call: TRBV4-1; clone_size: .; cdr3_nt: TGCGCCAGCAGCCGAGTTTGGGAGGAGGGCTACAATGAGCAGTTCTTC; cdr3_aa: CASSRVWEEGYNEQFF
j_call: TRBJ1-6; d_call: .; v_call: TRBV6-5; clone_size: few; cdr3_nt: TGTGCCAGCAGAAAGAGCTCCTATAATTCACCCCTCCACTTT; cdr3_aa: CASRKSSYNSPLHF
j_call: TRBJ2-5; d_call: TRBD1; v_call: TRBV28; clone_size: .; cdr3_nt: TGTGCTCTGGACAGGGAGTACCAAGAGACCCAGTACTTC; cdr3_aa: CALDREYQETQYF
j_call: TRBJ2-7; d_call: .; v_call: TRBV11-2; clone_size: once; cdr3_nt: TGTGCCAGCAGCTTAGACGGATCCTACGAGCAGTACTTC; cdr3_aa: CASSLDGSYEQYF
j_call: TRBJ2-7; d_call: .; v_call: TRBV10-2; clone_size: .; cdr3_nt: TGCGCCAGCAGAGGGGATTCCATCTTCGAGCAGTACTTC; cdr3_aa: CASRGDSIFEQYF
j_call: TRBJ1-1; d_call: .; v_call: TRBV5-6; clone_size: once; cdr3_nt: TGTGCCAGCAGCTTGTATAGTGATCGCACTGAAGCTTTCTTT; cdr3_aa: CASSLYSDRTEAFF
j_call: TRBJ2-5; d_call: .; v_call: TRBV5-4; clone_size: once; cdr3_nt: TGTGCCAGCAGCGCGACAGGAGAGGGGCTCCAAGAGACCCAGTACTTC; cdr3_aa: CASSATGEGLQETQYF
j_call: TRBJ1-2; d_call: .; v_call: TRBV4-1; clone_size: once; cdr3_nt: TGCGCCAGCAGCCGAGAGCGGGTCGGCTACGGCTACACCTTC; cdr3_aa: CASSRERVGYGYTF
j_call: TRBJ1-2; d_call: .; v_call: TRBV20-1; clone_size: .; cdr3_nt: TGCAGTGCTAGGAGGGAACTTGGCTACACCTTC; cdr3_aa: CSARRELGYTF
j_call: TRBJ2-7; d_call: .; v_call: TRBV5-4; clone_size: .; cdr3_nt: TGTGCCAGCAGCCACCAATTAGACTACGAGCAGTACTTC; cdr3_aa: CASSHQLDYEQYF
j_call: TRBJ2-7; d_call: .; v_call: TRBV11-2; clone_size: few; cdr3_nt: TGTGCCAGCAGCTTGAGGGGAATGGTCTACGAGCAGTACTTC; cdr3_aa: CASSLRGMVYEQYF
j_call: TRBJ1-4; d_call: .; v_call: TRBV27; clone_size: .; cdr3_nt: TGTGCCAGCAGTCCCGTGGTTGATGAAAAACTGTTTTTT; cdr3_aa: CASSPVVDEKLFF
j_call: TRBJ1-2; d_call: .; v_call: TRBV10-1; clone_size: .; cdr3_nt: TGCGCCAGCAGTGAGTCGCCACCCCTCTATGGCTACACCTTC; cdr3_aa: CASSESPPLYGYTF
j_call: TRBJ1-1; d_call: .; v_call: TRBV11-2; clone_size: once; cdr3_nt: TGTGCCAGCAGCCAGCGTGCGGGGCTAGTCGCTGAAGCTTTCTTT; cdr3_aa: CASSQRAGLVAEAFF
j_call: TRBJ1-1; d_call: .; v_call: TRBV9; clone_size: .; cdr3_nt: TGTGCCAGCAGCGTAGATGGCAGAAGTAAAGCTTTCTTT; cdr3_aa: CASSVDGRSKAFF
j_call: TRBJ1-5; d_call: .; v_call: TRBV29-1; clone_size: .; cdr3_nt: TGCATTCTTGGAGCTGACAACAGGGACCAGCCCCAGCATTTT; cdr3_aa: CILGADNRDQPQHF
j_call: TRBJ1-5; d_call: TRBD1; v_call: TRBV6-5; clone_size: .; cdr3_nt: TGTGCCAGCAGTTATCCGGGACAGGGGAATCAGCCCCAGCATTTT; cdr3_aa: CASSYPGQGNQPQHF
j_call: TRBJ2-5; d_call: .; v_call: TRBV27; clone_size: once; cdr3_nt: TGTGCCAGCGGAATAGACAGACGCCAAGAGACCCAGTACTTC; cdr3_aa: CASGIDRRQETQYF
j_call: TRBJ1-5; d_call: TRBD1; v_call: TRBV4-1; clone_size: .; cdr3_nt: TGCGCCAGCAGCCTTGATCCGGGACAGGGAGGTCAGCCCCAGCATTTT; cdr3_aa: CASSLDPGQGGQPQHF
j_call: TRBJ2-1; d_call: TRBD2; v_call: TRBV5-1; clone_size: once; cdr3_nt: TGCGCCAGCAGCTCCGCGGGGGGGCAATATGAGCAGTTCTTC; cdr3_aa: CASSSAGGQYEQFF
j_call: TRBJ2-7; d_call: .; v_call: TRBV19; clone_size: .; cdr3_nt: TGTGCCAGTAGTCCTTCACGCGGGATCTCCTACGAGCAGTACTTC; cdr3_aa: CASSPSRGISYEQYF
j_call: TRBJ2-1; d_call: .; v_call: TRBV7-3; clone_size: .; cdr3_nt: TGTGCCAGCAGCTTATCCGGGGGGCCCACCTACAATGAGCAGTTCTTC; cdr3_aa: CASSLSGGPTYNEQFF
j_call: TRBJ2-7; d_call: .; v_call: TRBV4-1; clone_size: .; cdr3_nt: TGCGCCAGCAGCCAAGATGGGGGGCCGGACTCCTACGAGCAGTACTTC; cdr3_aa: CASSQDGGPDSYEQYF
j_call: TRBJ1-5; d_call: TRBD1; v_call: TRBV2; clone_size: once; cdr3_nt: TGTGCCAGCAGTGCTACGGGACAGGGGACTGAGCCCCAGCATTTT; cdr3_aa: CASSATGQGTEPQHF
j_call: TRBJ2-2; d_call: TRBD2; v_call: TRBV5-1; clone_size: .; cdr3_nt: TGCGCCAGCAGCTTGGTCCTAGCGGGAGTACGTCGGGAAACCGGGGAGCTGTTTTTT; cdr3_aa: CASSLVLAGVRRETGELFF
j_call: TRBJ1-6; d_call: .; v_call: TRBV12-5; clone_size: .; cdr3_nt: TGTGCTAGTGGCCCAGGGATCTCCTATAATTCACCCCTCCACTTT; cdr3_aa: CASGPGISYNSPLHF
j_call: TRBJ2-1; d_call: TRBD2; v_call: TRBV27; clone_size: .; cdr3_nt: TGTGCCAGCAGTTTCGGGGCTAGCGGCAATGAGCAGTTCTTC; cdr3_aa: CASSFGASGNEQFF
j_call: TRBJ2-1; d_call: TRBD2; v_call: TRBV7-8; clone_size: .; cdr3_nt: TGTGCCAGCAGCTTAGGACTAGCGGGGGCCCTCTTGAGCTCCTACAATGAGCAGTTCTTC; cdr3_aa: CASSLGLAGALLSSYNEQFF
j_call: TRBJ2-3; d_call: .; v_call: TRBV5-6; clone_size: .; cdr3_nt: TGTGCCAGTAGCTTGTGGGGGTCCACTAGCACAGATACGCAGTATTTT; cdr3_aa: CASSLWGSTSTDTQYF
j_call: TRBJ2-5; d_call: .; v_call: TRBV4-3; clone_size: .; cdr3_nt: TGCGCCAGCAGCCTCCTACAGGGACCCCAAGAGACCCAGTACTTC; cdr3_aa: CASSLLQGPQETQYF
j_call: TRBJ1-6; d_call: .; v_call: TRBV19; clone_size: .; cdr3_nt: TGTGCCAGTAGTCTCGACAGGTTCTCCTATAATTCACCCCTCCACTTT; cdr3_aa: CASSLDRFSYNSPLHF
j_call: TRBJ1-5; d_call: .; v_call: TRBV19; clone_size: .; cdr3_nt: TGTGCCAGTAGTAAGGGTCAGCCCCAGCATTTT; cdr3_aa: CASSKGQPQHF
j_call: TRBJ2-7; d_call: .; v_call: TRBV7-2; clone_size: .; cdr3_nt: TGTGCCAGCAGATATGACTGGTCCTCCTACGAGCAGTACTTC; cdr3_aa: CASRYDWSSYEQYF
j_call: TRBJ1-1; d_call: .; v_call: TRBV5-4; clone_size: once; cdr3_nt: TGTGCCAGCAGCTCGACAGGTAACACTGAAGCTTTCTTT; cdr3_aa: CASSSTGNTEAFF
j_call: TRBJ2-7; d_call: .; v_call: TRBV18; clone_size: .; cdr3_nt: TGTGCCAGCTCCCCCAGTTCGGGTAATCTCGACGAGCAGTACTTC; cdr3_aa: CASSPSSGNLDEQYF
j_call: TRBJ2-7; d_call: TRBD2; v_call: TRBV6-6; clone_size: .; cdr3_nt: TGTGCCAGCAGGAGCGGGGGTGGGGCCTACGAGCAGTACTTC; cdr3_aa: CASRSGGGAYEQYF
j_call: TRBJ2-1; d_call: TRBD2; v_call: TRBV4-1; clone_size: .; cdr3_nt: TGCGCCAGCAGCCAAGCAGTTAGCGGGGGGGCCTATGAGCAGTTCTTC; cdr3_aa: CASSQAVSGGAYEQFF
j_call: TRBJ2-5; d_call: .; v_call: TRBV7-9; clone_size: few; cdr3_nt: TGTGCCAGCAGCCTCCAAGAGACCCAGTACTTC; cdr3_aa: CASSLQETQYF
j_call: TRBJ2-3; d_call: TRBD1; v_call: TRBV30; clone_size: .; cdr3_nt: TGTGCCTGGAGTAACGGACAGGGGACAGATACGCAGTATTTT; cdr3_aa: CAWSNGQGTDTQYF
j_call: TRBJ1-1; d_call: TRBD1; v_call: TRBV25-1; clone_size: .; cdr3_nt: TGTGCCAGCAGTGACCCCAGGGGGACAGAGAACACTGAAGCTTTCTTT; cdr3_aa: CASSDPRGTENTEAFF